The entry below describes one TCR beta chain. Its antigen is unknown. Profiling relied on immunoSEQ multiplex PCR, and the TCRdb table lists in-frame clones only, not all of them. This table has around 140,000 clones, over 90% appearing once. CDR1 and CDR2 from the germline V gene are SQVTM and ANQGSEA. This CDR3 contains 13 residues. Trimming shortened V by 3 bases and J by 9 bases, and 17 bases separated the two germline ends. The data stem from a study of T cell responses to AZD1222 COVID-19 vaccine. Study details: Second doses at about 4 or about 12 weeks were pooled.

Study-level results: The study sampled repertoires only after the peak T cell response.

This sample comprised peripheral blood, obtained on day 0 of AZD1222 vaccination. This chain connects TRBV29-1 to TRBJ1-1; D gene uncertain. This clonotype was sampled from an adult in good health. CDR3 sequence (DNA): TGCAGCGTTGAGGGTTTGTTCATCGGGAAAGCTTTCTTT. Protein product: CSVEGLFIGKAFF. The full variable domain, completed using reference TRBV29-1 and TRBJ1-1, is SAVISQKPSRDICQRGTSLTIQCQVDSQVTMMFWYRQQPGQSLTLIATANQGSEATYESGFVIDKFPISRPNLTFSTLTVSNMSPEDSSIYLCSVEGLFIGKAFFGQGTRLTVV.